This TCR beta chain originates from a study of PD-L1 blockade in urothelial cancer. Across the study: Patients commenced intravenous atezolizumab, 1,200 mg every 3 weeks, around 2014. Before enrollment, 0 to 3 chemotherapy regimens had been given to patients. Analyzed time points were 3 weeks (second dose) and 6 weeks after therapy began.

This clone has just one count. Time point in this sample: pretreatment peripheral blood. Using immunoSEQ multiplex PCR, the repertoire was profiled, and TCRdb retains in-frame clones only, with some absent. Of 35,000 to 45,000 clones detected, about 89% appear once; the ten largest clones hold about 10%. V shed 5 bases, J shed 4 bases, and the junction held 7 bases outside the gene matches. Germline lookup yields CDR1 KGHSH and CDR2 LQKENI. The CDR3 sequence is 14 residues long. This receptor was obtained from an older woman with urothelial cancer. The chain carries TRBV18 and TRBJ2-7; 8 positions agree with TRBD1. The sequences come from PBMCs, collected around atezolizumab (anti-PD-L1) treatment. CDR3 amino acids: CASSSRTGIYEQYF. The CDR3 DNA reads TGTGCCAGCTCATCGCGGACAGGGATTTACGAGCAGTACTTC.